This is a list of T cell receptor beta chains from one sample in a study of T cell responses to AZD1222 COVID-19 vaccine. The method was immunoSEQ multiplex PCR; TCRdb's version includes in-frame clones alone and lacks a portion of them. Altogether 140,000 to 150,000 clones are present, approximately 88% being singletons, with the ten largest covering approximately 5.6%. The sample here was peripheral blood, taken 28 days after the second dose of the MenACWY control vaccine. The source of these receptors is an adult who received the MenACWY meningococcal vaccine as a control. Both conserved end residues are part of each CDR3. D genes are given only for firm matches. The size entry is marked missing in some rows and otherwise reads once, few, many or a size class.

cdr3_length	d_call	v_call	clone_size	j_call	cdr3_aa	cdr3_nt
13	NA	TRBV5-1	once	TRBJ1-1	CASSFREYTEAFF	TGCGCCAGCAGCTTTCGGGAGTACACTGAAGCTTTCTTT
12	NA	TRBV5-8	few	TRBJ1-6	CASSPFNSPLHF	TGTGCCAGCAGCCCCTTTAATTCACCCCTCCACTTT
15	TRBD1	TRBV7-9	NA	TRBJ1-2	CASSYRDRANYGYTF	TGTGCCAGCAGCTACCGGGACAGGGCCAACTATGGCTACACCTTC
11	NA	TRBV20-1	NA	TRBJ2-3	CSAEESVTQYF	TGCAGTGCTGAGGAGTCAGTAACGCAGTATTTT
12	NA	TRBV4-1	NA	TRBJ1-2	CASSQALYGYTF	TGCGCCAGCAGCCAAGCGTTGTATGGCTACACCTTC
15	NA	TRBV15	once	TRBJ1-1	CATSRGVGADTEAFF	TGTGCCACCAGCAGAGGAGTTGGGGCGGACACTGAAGCTTTCTTT
18	TRBD2	TRBV6-2/TRBV6-3	few	TRBJ2-7	CASSFPELAVGDPYEQYF	TGTGCCAGCAGTTTTCCGGAACTAGCGGTAGGAGACCCCTACGAGCAGTACTTC
13	NA	TRBV11-3	NA	TRBJ2-7	CASSLAEGSEQYF	TGTGCCAGCAGCTTAGCGGAAGGGAGCGAGCAGTACTTC
14	TRBD1	TRBV2	NA	TRBJ1-5	CASQDRETIQPQHF	TGTGCCAGTCAAGACAGGGAAACGATTCAGCCCCAGCATTTT
12	NA	TRBV2	NA	TRBJ1-6	CASTLRDSPLHF	TGTGCCAGCACCCTGAGAGATTCACCCCTCCACTTT
14	TRBD1	TRBV30	NA	TRBJ1-2	CAWASGQGDYGYTF	TGTGCCTGGGCCAGTGGACAGGGCGACTATGGCTACACCTTC
17	TRBD2	TRBV10-3	NA	TRBJ2-3	CAIRATGTSGITDTQYF	TGTGCCATCAGGGCTACCGGGACTAGCGGTATCACAGATACGCAGTATTTT
15	NA	TRBV7-6	once	TRBJ1-6	CASSGMSSYNSPLHF	TGTGCCAGCAGCGGCATGAGCTCCTATAATTCACCCCTCCACTTT
14	NA	TRBV6-5	NA	TRBJ1-2	CASSYTTGPGGYTF	TGTGCCAGCAGTTACACTACCGGACCTGGTGGCTACACCTTC
14	NA	TRBV28	NA	TRBJ2-7	CASRSTDHPYEQYF	TGTGCCAGCAGAAGTACAGATCACCCCTACGAGCAGTACTTC
13	NA	TRBV2	NA	TRBJ2-1	CASKGDGSNEQFF	TGTGCCAGCAAAGGAGATGGATCCAATGAGCAGTTCTTC
16	TRBD2	TRBV15	NA	TRBJ2-3	CATSRDLADSTDTQYF	TGTGCCACCAGCAGAGATCTAGCGGATAGCACAGATACGCAGTATTTT
15	NA	TRBV6-2/TRBV6-3	NA	TRBJ2-7	CASSYSRDGTYEQYF	TGTGCCAGCAGTTACTCCCGGGACGGGACCTACGAGCAGTACTTC
13	NA	TRBV3-1/TRBV3-2	NA	TRBJ2-5	CASSQDSLAPQYF	TGTGCCAGCAGCCAAGATTCCTTGGCCCCTCAGTACTTC
12	TRBD1	TRBV29-1	once	TRBJ1-2	CSVGQVNYGYTF	TGCAGCGTGGGACAGGTTAACTATGGCTACACCTTC
14	TRBD1	TRBV6-5	NA	TRBJ1-2	CASTGRGTAYGYTF	TGTGCCAGCACCGGTCGTGGGACAGCCTATGGCTACACCTTC
17	TRBD2	TRBV5-1	NA	TRBJ2-3	CASSRLLAGGSTDTQYF	TGCGCCAGCAGCCGACTACTAGCGGGGGGGAGCACAGATACGCAGTATTTT
14	NA	TRBV20-1	NA	TRBJ2-7	CSASRRSYPYEQYF	TGCAGTGCTAGTCGCCGGAGTTACCCCTACGAGCAGTACTTC
16	TRBD1	TRBV5-1	NA	TRBJ1-2	CASSLGAGTGFDGYTF	TGCGCCAGCAGCTTGGGGGCCGGGACAGGGTTTGATGGCTACACCTTC
17	TRBD2	TRBV7-3	NA	TRBJ2-2	CASSPGGGRAGTGELFF	TGTGCCAGCAGCCCCGGCGGGGGACGCGCGGGGACCGGGGAGCTGTTTTTT
15	NA	TRBV4-1	NA	TRBJ1-6	CASSQTTGGGSPLHF	TGCGCCAGCAGCCAAACCACCGGGGGAGGTTCACCCCTCCACTTT
16	NA	TRBV27	once	TRBJ1-2	CASSGLGRGGSRGYTF	TGTGCCAGCAGTGGCCTCGGCAGGGGCGGATCGCGAGGCTACACCTTC
19	TRBD2	TRBV4-1	NA	TRBJ2-7	CASSLTPSGRGYLSYEQYF	TGCGCCAGCAGCCTAACCCCCAGCGGGAGAGGTTACCTGTCCTACGAGCAGTACTTC
13	TRBD1	TRBV11-3	NA	TRBJ2-7	CASNPQGAHEQYF	TGTGCCAGCAATCCTCAGGGGGCGCACGAGCAGTACTTC
16	NA	TRBV6-2/TRBV6-3	NA	TRBJ2-7	CASSVQLRDASYEQYF	TGTGCCAGCAGTGTCCAACTACGGGACGCCTCCTACGAGCAGTACTTC
16	TRBD2	TRBV7-7	NA	TRBJ2-7	CASSLGAGTRLDEQYF	TGTGCTAGCAGCTTAGGTGCCGGGACTAGACTCGACGAGCAGTACTTC
16	TRBD1	TRBV27	NA	TRBJ2-2	CASSFLGQVHTGELFF	TGTGCCAGCAGTTTTTTGGGACAGGTCCACACCGGGGAGCTGTTTTTT
16	TRBD1	TRBV6-2/TRBV6-3	once	TRBJ1-5	CASSYVKGQGNQPQHF	TGTGCCAGCAGTTACGTTAAGGGACAGGGCAATCAGCCCCAGCATTTT
15	NA	TRBV29-1	NA	TRBJ1-1	CSVEEQSGGNTEAFF	TGCAGCGTTGAAGAACAGAGCGGGGGGAACACTGAAGCTTTCTTT
15	NA	TRBV7-2	NA	TRBJ2-1	CASAGAPNRPGEQFF	TGTGCCAGCGCGGGGGCTCCCAATAGACCCGGTGAGCAGTTCTTC
17	NA	TRBV28	NA	TRBJ1-2	CASRQTQGLPGDYGYTF	TGTGCCAGCAGACAAACGCAGGGACTTCCCGGCGACTATGGCTACACCTTC
13	NA	TRBV5-4	NA	TRBJ1-2	CASSRGGNYGYTF	TGTGCCAGCAGCCGGGGGGGTAACTATGGCTACACCTTC
14	NA	TRBV30	few	TRBJ2-3	CAWSLGGDTDTQYF	TGTGCCTGGAGTCTGGGGGGAGACACAGATACGCAGTATTTT
15	NA	TRBV2	NA	TRBJ2-5	CASSDLPGLQETQYF	TGTGCCAGCAGTGATTTACCGGGCCTCCAAGAGACCCAGTACTTC
15	NA	TRBV5-6	NA	TRBJ1-4	CASKNGGQTNEKLFF	TGTGCCAGCAAAAACGGGGGACAAACTAATGAAAAACTGTTTTTT
16	TRBD1	TRBV7-3	NA	TRBJ2-1	CASSPTGTGVDNEQFF	TGTGCCAGCAGCCCAACCGGGACAGGGGTAGACAATGAGCAGTTCTTC
15	TRBD1	TRBV9	NA	TRBJ2-3	CASSSDRGAAWAQYF	TGTGCCAGCAGCTCCGACAGGGGCGCGGCGTGGGCGCAGTATTTT
15	NA	TRBV7-2	NA	TRBJ2-5	CASSFRTVEQETQYF	TGTGCCAGCAGCTTTAGGACAGTCGAACAAGAGACCCAGTACTTC
14	NA	TRBV19	NA	TRBJ1-2	CASSPARRDYGYTF	TGTGCCAGTAGCCCCGCGCGGCGGGACTATGGCTACACCTTC
14	NA	TRBV28	once	TRBJ2-7	CASNPQGPKYEQYF	TGTGCCAGCAACCCCCAGGGGCCAAAATACGAGCAGTACTTC